The sequence of this T cell receptor beta chain was determined in a study of blood T cell repertoires in COVID-19. Study overall: Donors in Cohort 3 counted as recovered after two negative PCRs, clearance, or symptom resolution.

Germline V gene lookup returns CDR1 KGHSH and CDR2 LQKENI. Trimming stripped 2 bases from V and 0 bases from J, with 8 bases between. The CDR3 runs to 15 residues. The protocol was immunoSEQ multiplex PCR, while the TCRdb copy is restricted to in-frame clones and leaves out a portion. The profile shows approximately 190,000 clones, about 86% of them singletons. Participants' reported clinical history set cohort assignment. This chain links TRBV18 with TRBJ1-3, with no clear D. This receptor was taken from a middle-aged woman in a cohort exposed to, infected with or recovered from COVID-19 (not recorded which). Specimen: PBMCs or T cells enriched from blood (not recorded which). CDR3 coding DNA: TGTGCCAGCTCACCAACGGGGATCTCTGGAAACACCATATATTTT. Translated: CASSPTGISGNTIYF.